The source of this TCR beta chain is a study of blood T cell repertoires in COVID-19. Produced via immunoSEQ multiplex PCR; TCRdb's table is partial and in-frame only. The table lists about 220,000 clones, around 80% of them singletons, with around 13% in the top ten. The CDR3 covers 15 residues. Germline lookup yields CDR1 SEHNR and CDR2 FQNEAQ (reference sequence). After removal of 0 bases from V and 5 bases from J, the junction contained 3 bases not matched to a gene. The sequencing input was peripheral blood. The receptor's source is a human donor in a cohort sampled during active COVID-19. The chain has TRBV7-9 and TRBJ1-4; 7 bases are shared with TRBD1. The chain's CDR3 is CASSLAGTVNEKLFF. In DNA, the CDR3 is TGTGCCAGCAGCTTAGCCGGGACAGTGAATGAAAAACTGTTTTTT.